One sample yielded the 28 T cell receptor beta chains listed below, sequenced in a study of CD8 T cells in ankylosing spondylitis. From the 5' RACE reads, TCRdb called clonotypes with MiXCR, one entry per CDR3 protein. The sample lists about 160,000 distinct CDR3 sequences; 18% were seen once. The specimen sequenced was blood, either unsorted or a sorted T cell fraction (not recorded which). All receptors derive from a male donor with ankylosing spondylitis or in good health (not recorded which).

The chain uses TRBV7-2 and TRBJ2-3; 8 nucleotides match TRBD2. Germline V gives CDR1 SGHTA, CDR2 FQGNSA. CDR3 length: 16 residues. V lost 5 bases and J lost 6; bases outside the gene matches: 13. The CDR3 region has the DNA TGTGCCAGCAGCGGTCGGGTGGCGGGGGGTGGGGATACGCAGTATTTT. Its protein is CASSGRVAGGGDTQYF.

This clonotype has a count of ten or more. The chain links TRBV27 to TRBJ2-6; D not certain. The V gene lost 4 bases and the J gene lost 0 bases, with 4 bases spanning the gap. The CDR3 covers 14 residues. CDR1 MNHEY and CDR2 SMNVEV come from the germline V gene (reference sequence). The CDR3 DNA sequence: TGTGCCAGCAGTTCTCGCTCTGGGGCCAACGTCCTGACTTTC. Translating it yields CASSSRSGANVLTF.

This clonotype has at least ten counts. V gene TRBV6-4 combines with J gene TRBJ2-2, with D uncertain. V gave up 3 bases and J gave up 1 base, with 9 bases separating them. The CDR3 covers 15 residues. Germline CDR1 and CDR2: MRHNA and SNTAGT. The CDR3, as DNA: TGTGCCAGCAGTGAGTCCAGTATGAACACCGGGGAGCTGTTTTTT. It specifies CASSESSMNTGELFF.

This clonotype was found many times. The chain's CDR3 is CASRPGTDNQPQHF. The CDR3 DNA reads TGTGCCAGCAGACCTGGGACAGACAATCAGCCCCAGCATTTT. This sequence joins TRBV12-3 or TRBV12-4 and TRBJ1-5; 7 nucleotides align to TRBD1. J gave up 3 bases and V 6 bases, and 5 bases lay outside the gene matches. The CDR3 consists of 14 residues.

This clonotype occurred a few times. This rearrangement joins TRBV3-1 to TRBJ2-3, with D uncertain. The CDR3 contains 13 residues. V was shortened by 2 bases and J by 4 bases, with 7 bases between the two germline ends. Germline V lookup: CDR1 LGHDT, CDR2 YNNKEL (reference sequence). In nucleotides, the CDR3 is TGTGCCAGCAGCCAACCGCCGGCAGATACGCAGTATTTT. Translation: CASSQPPADTQYF.

The rearrangement links TRBV4-1 to TRBJ2-3; D is unresolved. V was pared by 1 base and J by 0 bases, with 5 bases between. Germline V gene data show CDR1 as MGHRA and CDR2 as YSYEKL. CDR3 length: 14 residues. The CDR3 here is CASSQVPSTDTQYF. DNA for the CDR3: TGCGCCAGCAGCCAAGTCCCAAGCACAGATACGCAGTATTTT.

In its sample, this clonotype was seen many times. The rearrangement joins TRBV5-1 to TRBJ2-1, with 9 bases identical to TRBD2. Germline V CDR1 and CDR2: SGHRS, YFSETQ. The CDR3 totals 16 residues. The ends lost 0 bases at V and 5 bases at J; junction bases unmatched: 6. CDR3 loop: CASSLEIASGNNEQFF. The DNA for the CDR3 is TGCGCCAGCAGCTTGGAAATTGCTAGCGGGAACAATGAGCAGTTCTTC.

About this clonotype itself: A much larger clone differs from this one at a single base, so this may be a read error. This sequence joins TRBV14 and TRBJ1-3; no definite D call. The CDR3 is made up of 11 amino acids. Germline loops: CDR1 SGHDN, CDR2 FVKESK. CDR3 DNA sequence: TGTGCCAGCAGCCAAGGAAGCACCATATATTTT. Translation gives CASSQGSTIYF.

This clonotype was seen many times. The CDR3 sequence is CASSLLGPDYGYTF. The CDR3 DNA reads TGTGCCAGCAGCTTGCTAGGGCCTGACTATGGCTACACCTTC. The genes are TRBV5-6 and TRBJ1-2; D gene uncertain. Germline values: CDR1 SGHDT, CDR2 YYEEEE. The V gene lost 1 base and the J gene lost 3 bases, with 10 bases spanning the gap. The CDR3 length is 14 residues.

This clonotype was seen many times. The chain joins TRBV20-1 to TRBJ2-2; D is possibly TRBD2 (5 bases). The CDR3 sequence is 14 residues long. Germline loops: CDR1 DFQATT, CDR2 SNEGSKA (reference sequence). V dropped 3 bases and J dropped 0 bases, with 8 bases sitting between them. CDR3 sequence: CSASGNTNTGELFF. CDR3 in DNA: TGCAGTGCTAGCGGGAATACGAACACCGGGGAGCTGTTTTTT.

The V and J genes are TRBV28 and TRBJ2-2; the D is unclear. This CDR3 has 14 residues. V lost 4 bases and J lost 5, with 11 bases in between. Germline lookup yields CDR1 MDHEN and CDR2 SYDVKM. CDR3 nucleotides: TGTGCCAGCAGTTACCCCTCGGGTACCGGGGAGCTGTTTTTT. Its translation: CASSYPSGTGELFF.

This clonotype was detected ten times or more. As DNA, the CDR3 is TGTGCCAGCAGTCCCTACAGGGGATTGAATGAAAAACTGTTTTTT. Translating it yields CASSPYRGLNEKLFF. V usage is TRBV27 and J usage is TRBJ1-4; 7 nucleotides agree with TRBD1. Germline lookup yields CDR1 MNHEY and CDR2 SMNVEV (reference sequence). The CDR3 runs 15 residues. Unmatched junction bases numbered 8, after V lost 5 bases and J lost 5 bases.

This clonotype was seen repeatedly, ten times or more. For the CDR3, the DNA is TGTGCCAGCAGTATTGGACTAGCGTCGAGCTCCTACAATGAGCAGTTCTTC. Translating gives CASSIGLASSSYNEQFF. This chain joins TRBV12-3 or TRBV12-4 and TRBJ2-1; TRBD2 matches at 9 bases. The CDR3 sequence is 17 residues long. The J segment lost 0 bases and the V segment lost 5 bases, leaving 8 bases of the junction unmatched.

This sequence joins TRBV28 and TRBJ2-7, with TRBD1 identical over 8 bases. V lost 3 bases and J lost 1; bases outside the gene matches: 2. The CDR3 totals 14 residues. Germline CDR1 MDHEN, CDR2 SYDVKM. The CDR3: CASSFGTGSYEQYF. The CDR3 coding sequence is TGTGCCAGCAGTTTTGGGACAGGTTCCTACGAGCAGTACTTC.

This clonotype has a count of ten or more. V gene TRBV25-1 combines with J gene TRBJ2-2, with 9 bases aligning to TRBD2. Unmatched junction bases numbered 0, after V lost 4 bases and J lost 3 bases. CDR1 and CDR2 (germline): MGHDK, SYGVNS. This CDR3 is built from 14 residues. CDR3: CASSGTSDTGELFF. The CDR3 DNA reads as TGTGCCAGCAGTGGGACTAGCGACACCGGGGAGCTGTTTTTT.

There are many counts of this clonotype. The chain joins TRBV20-1 to TRBJ2-7, with TRBD2 matching over 12 bases. Germline V gene lookup returns CDR1 DFQATT and CDR2 SNEGSKA (reference sequence). CDR3 length equals 14 residues. J was trimmed by 5 bases and V by 5 bases; bases with no gene match: 7. The CDR3 DNA reads as TGCAGTGCTCTGACTAGCGGGAGTACCAACGAGCAGTACTTC. Translated, it gives CSALTSGSTNEQYF.

V and J are TRBV20-1 and TRBJ1-5; D is possibly TRBD1 (5 bases). Looked up from germline, CDR1 is DFQATT and CDR2 is SNEGSKA (reference sequence). This CDR3 comprises 12 residues. V lost 5 bases to trimming and J lost 4 bases, with 9 bases between them. The CDR3 protein is CSASGSNQPQHF. As DNA, the CDR3 is TGCAGTGCTTCAGGGTCAAATCAGCCCCAGCATTTT.

The chain uses TRBV5-1 and TRBJ2-7, with D uncertain. Per the germline V gene, CDR1 is SGHRS and CDR2 is YFSETQ. With 0 bases removed from V and 1 base from J, the gap between germline ends came to 8 bases. The CDR3 consists of 14 residues. The DNA for the CDR3 is TGCGCCAGCAGCTTGGATAGTCAATCCTACGAGCAGTACTTC. It codes for CASSLDSQSYEQYF.

This clonotype was counted many times. The chain is built from TRBV5-1 and TRBJ2-1, with D uncertain. V was trimmed by 4 bases and J by 6 bases, leaving 14 bases between them. Germline CDR1 is SGHRS and CDR2 is YFSETQ. The CDR3 covers 14 residues. The CDR3 sequence is CASSGRVALNEQFF. CDR3 nucleotide sequence: TGCGCCAGCAGCGGACGCGTAGCCCTCAATGAGCAGTTCTTC.

V is TRBV29-1 and J is TRBJ2-3, with D possibly TRBD2 on 5 matching bases. The V and J ends lost 0 bases and 4 bases respectively, with 20 bases between them. The germline V gene encodes CDR1 SQVTM and CDR2 ANQGSEA. There are 17 residues in the CDR3. In nucleotides, the CDR3 is TGCAGCGTTGAAGATCGACTAAAGAAATCGCCACCAGATACGCAGTATTTT. Translated, it gives CSVEDRLKKSPPDTQYF.

The chain combines TRBV7-2 with TRBJ1-2; 7 nucleotides align to TRBD1. Per germline, CDR1 SGHTA and CDR2 FQGNSA. With V trimmed by 4 bases and J by 5 bases, 7 bases remained unmatched. The length of the CDR3 is 14 residues. The CDR3 is CASSYRQGAYGYTF. The CDR3 region has the DNA TGTGCCAGCAGCTACAGACAGGGAGCTTATGGCTACACCTTC.

This clonotype was seen more than once but under ten times. The DNA of the CDR3 is TGTGCCAGCAGCTTCGACAGGGCCGAAGAGACCCAGTACTTC. It yields the protein CASSFDRAEETQYF. This chain links TRBV7-8 with TRBJ2-5; 7 nucleotides line up with TRBD1. This CDR3 region has 14 residues. V shed 3 bases and J 3 bases; nucleotides not matched to a gene: 4. Germline CDR1 reads SGHVS; CDR2 reads FQNEAQ.

This clonotype has a handful of counts. This chain connects TRBV3-1 to TRBJ2-5, with TRBD1 as a possible D gene (6 bases). This CDR3 contains 14 residues. With 7 bases removed from V and 2 bases from J, the gap between germline ends came to 14 bases. CDR1 LGHDT and CDR2 YNNKEL come from the germline V gene (reference sequence). Written as DNA, the CDR3 is TGTGCCAGCACGCTGGACAGAGTTCAAGAGACCCAGTACTTC. Translated: CASTLDRVQETQYF.

This clonotype was seen many times. The chain recombines TRBV6-1 with TRBJ2-7; 8 nucleotides agree with TRBD1. CDR1 MNHNS and CDR2 SASEGT come from the germline V gene. The CDR3 totals 15 residues. The V gene end was trimmed by 5 bases and the J gene end by 1 base; junction bases not matched to a gene: 7. CDR3 region: CASSPLDRGSYEQYF. The DNA of the CDR3 is TGTGCCAGCAGTCCCCTCGACAGGGGATCCTACGAGCAGTACTTC.

The chain recombines TRBV12-3 or TRBV12-4 with TRBJ1-2, with TRBD1 matching over 11 bases. The V gene end was trimmed by 5 bases and the J gene end by 3 bases; junction bases not matched to a gene: 5. The CDR3 is 15 residues long. Here the CDR3 DNA reads TGTGCCAGCAGTCCCGGACAGGGGGCTGACTATGGCTACACCTTC. Amino acids: CASSPGQGADYGYTF.

CDR3 bases: TGTGCCAGTAGTACCGCCCAACCCATGAACACTGAAGCTTTCTTT. Amino acid sequence: CASSTAQPMNTEAFF. The gene calls are TRBV19 and TRBJ1-1; D gene uncertain. Germline CDR1 reads LNHDA; CDR2 reads SQIVND (reference sequence). V dropped 4 bases and J dropped 0 bases, with 12 bases sitting between them. The CDR3 totals 15 residues.

The V call is TRBV7-2, the J call TRBJ2-3, with TRBD2 matching 9 bases. With 4 bases clipped from V and 1 base from J, the junction kept 6 bases outside the gene matches. This CDR3 contains 16 residues. The germline gives CDR1 SGHTA, CDR2 FQGNSA. Here the CDR3 reads CASSSMRLAGTDTQYF. Written as DNA, the CDR3 is TGTGCCAGCAGCTCCATGCGACTAGCGGGCACAGATACGCAGTATTTT.

The chain joins TRBV18 to TRBJ2-7; TRBD1 matches 7 bases. This CDR3 is built from 15 residues. With 8 bases clipped from V and 0 bases from J, the junction kept 10 bases outside the gene matches. CDR1 is KGHSH, CDR2 LQKENI, per germline. The CDR3, as DNA: TGTGCCAGCGGCAAGACAGGGAAGAGCTCCTACGAGCAGTACTTC. As protein: CASGKTGKSSYEQYF.